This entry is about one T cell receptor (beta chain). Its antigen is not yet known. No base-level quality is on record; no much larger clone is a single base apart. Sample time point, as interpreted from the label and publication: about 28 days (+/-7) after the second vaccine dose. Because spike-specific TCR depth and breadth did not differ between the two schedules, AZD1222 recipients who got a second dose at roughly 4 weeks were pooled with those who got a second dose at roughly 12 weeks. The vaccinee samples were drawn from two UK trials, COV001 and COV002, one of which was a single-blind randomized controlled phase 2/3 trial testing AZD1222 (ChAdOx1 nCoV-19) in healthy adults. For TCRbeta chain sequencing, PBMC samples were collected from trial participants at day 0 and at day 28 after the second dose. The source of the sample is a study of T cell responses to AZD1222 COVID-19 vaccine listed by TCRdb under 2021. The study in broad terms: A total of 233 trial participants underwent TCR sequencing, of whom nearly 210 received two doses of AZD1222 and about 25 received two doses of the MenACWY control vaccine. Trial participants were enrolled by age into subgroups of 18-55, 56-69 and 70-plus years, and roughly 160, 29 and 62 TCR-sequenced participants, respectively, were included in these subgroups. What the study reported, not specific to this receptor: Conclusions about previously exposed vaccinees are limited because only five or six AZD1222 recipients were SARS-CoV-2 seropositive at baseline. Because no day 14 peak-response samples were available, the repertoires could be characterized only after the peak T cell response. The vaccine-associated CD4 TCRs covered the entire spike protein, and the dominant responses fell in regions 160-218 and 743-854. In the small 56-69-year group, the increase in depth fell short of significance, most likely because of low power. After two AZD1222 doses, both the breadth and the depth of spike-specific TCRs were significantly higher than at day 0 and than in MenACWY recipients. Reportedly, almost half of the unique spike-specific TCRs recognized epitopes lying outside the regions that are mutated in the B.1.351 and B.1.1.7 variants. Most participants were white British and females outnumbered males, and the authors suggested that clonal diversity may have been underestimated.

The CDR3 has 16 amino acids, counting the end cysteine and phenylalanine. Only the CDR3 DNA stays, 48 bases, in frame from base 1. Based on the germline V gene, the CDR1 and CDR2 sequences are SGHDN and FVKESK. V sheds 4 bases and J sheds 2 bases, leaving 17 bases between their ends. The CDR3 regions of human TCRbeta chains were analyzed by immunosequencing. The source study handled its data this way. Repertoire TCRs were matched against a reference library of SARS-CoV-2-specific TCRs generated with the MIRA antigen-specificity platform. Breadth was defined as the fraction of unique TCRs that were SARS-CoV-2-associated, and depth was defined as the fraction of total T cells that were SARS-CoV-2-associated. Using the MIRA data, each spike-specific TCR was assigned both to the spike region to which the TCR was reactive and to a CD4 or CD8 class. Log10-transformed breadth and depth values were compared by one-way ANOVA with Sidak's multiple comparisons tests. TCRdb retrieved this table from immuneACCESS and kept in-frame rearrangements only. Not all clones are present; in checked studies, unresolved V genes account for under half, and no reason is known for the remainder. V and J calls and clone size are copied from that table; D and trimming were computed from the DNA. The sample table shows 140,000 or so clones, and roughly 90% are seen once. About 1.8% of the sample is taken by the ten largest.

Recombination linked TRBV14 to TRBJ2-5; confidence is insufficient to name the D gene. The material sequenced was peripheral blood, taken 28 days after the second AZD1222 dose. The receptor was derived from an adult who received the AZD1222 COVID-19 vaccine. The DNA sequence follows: TGTGCCAGCAGCCCACACCATCGAGCGCTTCAAGAGACCCAGTACTTC. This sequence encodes CASSPHHRALQETQYF.